This T cell receptor beta chain was observed in a study of blood T cells in healthy people across ages. This clonotype has a handful of counts. Primers used in a second PCR of about 6 to 11 cycles were a sample-barcoded 5' primer and a J-beta primer mix. TCRdb reprocessed the 5' RACE reads with MiXCR, giving one entry per CDR3 protein. The sample has 700,000 to 1,000,000 distinct CDR3 sequences, roughly 44% seen once. Drawing of peripheral blood yielded approximately 10 milliliters from each donor. The source is a man aged 55 to 70 in good health. Input material: blood.

CDR3 in DNA: TGCGCCAGCAGCCAAGGATATGGGGGGGACCGAGAGACCCAGTACTTC. Its protein product is CASSQGYGGDRETQYF. The chain recombines TRBV4-3 with TRBJ2-5, with TRBD2 identical over 7 bases. J gave up 4 bases and V 1 base, and 9 bases lay outside the gene matches. The CDR3 runs 16 residues. CDR1 LGHNA and CDR2 YSLEER come from the germline V gene.